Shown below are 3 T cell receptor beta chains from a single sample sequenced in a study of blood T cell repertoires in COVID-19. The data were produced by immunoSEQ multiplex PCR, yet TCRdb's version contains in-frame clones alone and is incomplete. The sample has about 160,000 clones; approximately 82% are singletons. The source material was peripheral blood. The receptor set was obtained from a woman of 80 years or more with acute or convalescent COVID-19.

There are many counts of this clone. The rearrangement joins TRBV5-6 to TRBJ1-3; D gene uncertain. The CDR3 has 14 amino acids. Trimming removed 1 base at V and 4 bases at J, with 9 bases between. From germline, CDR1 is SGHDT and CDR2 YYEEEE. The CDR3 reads CASSLPPRGNTIYF. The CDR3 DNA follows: TGTGCCAGCAGCTTGCCTCCTCGGGGAAACACCATATATTTT.

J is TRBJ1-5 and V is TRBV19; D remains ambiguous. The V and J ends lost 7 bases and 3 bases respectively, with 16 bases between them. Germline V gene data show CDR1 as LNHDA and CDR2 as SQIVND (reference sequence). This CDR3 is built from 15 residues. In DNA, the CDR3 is TGTGCCAGTACCCGGAGGCAGAATTACAATCAGCCCCAGCATTTT. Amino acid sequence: CASTRRQNYNQPQHF.

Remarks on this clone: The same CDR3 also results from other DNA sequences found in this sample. The CDR3 reads CASSTGESSYNSPLHF. CDR3 bases: TGTGCCAGTAGTACGGGGGAAAGCTCCTATAATTCACCCCTCCACTTT. The gene calls are TRBV19 and TRBJ1-6, with D tentatively TRBD1 (5 bases). Deletions cut 4 bases from V and 0 bases from J, with 10 bases between. CDR1 is LNHDA, CDR2 SQIVND, per germline (reference sequence). CDR3 size: 16 residues.